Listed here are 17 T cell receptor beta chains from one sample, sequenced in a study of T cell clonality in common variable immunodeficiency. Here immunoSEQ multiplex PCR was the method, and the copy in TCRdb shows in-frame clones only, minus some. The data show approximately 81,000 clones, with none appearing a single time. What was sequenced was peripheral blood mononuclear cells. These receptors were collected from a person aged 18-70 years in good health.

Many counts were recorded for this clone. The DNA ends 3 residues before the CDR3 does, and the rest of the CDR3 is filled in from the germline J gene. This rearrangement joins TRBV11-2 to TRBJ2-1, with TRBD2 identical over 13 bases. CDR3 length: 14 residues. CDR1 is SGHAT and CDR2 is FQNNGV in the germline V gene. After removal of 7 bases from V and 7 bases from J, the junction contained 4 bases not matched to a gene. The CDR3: CASIKGLAGNEQFF. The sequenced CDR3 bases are TGTGCCAGCATTAAGGGACTAGCGGGGAATGAG.

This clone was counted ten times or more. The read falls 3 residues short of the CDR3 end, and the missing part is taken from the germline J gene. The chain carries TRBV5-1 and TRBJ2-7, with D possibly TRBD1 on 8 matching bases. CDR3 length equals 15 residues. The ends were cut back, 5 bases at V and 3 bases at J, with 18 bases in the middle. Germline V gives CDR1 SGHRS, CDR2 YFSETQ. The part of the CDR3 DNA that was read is TGCGCCAGCAGGTTAGGACAGGGAGGGAGCTACGAG. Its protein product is CASRLGQGGSYE. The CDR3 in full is CASRLGQGGSYEQYF.

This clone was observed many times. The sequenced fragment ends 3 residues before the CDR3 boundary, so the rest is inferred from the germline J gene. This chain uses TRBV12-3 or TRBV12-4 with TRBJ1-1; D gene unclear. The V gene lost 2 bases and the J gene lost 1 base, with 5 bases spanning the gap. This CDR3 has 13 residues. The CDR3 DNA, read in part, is TGTGCCAGCAGTTTAAAAGGGAACACTGAA. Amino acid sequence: CASSLKGNTE. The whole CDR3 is CASSLKGNTEAFF.

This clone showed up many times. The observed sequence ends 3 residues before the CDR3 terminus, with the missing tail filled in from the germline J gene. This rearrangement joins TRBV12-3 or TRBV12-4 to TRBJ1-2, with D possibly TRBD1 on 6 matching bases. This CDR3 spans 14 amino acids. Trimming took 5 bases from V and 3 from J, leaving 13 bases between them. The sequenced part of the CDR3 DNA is TGTGCCAGCAGTCCAGGGGTAAGGGACTATGGC. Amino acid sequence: CASSPGVRDYG. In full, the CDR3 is CASSPGVRDYGYTF.

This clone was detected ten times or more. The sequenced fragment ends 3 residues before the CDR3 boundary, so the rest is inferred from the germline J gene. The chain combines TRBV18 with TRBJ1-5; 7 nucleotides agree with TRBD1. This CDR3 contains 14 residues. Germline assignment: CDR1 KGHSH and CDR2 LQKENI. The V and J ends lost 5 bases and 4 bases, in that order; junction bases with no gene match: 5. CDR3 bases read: TGTGCCAGCTCATCTAACAGGGGAAATCAGCCC. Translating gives CASSSNRGNQP. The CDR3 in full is CASSSNRGNQPQHF.

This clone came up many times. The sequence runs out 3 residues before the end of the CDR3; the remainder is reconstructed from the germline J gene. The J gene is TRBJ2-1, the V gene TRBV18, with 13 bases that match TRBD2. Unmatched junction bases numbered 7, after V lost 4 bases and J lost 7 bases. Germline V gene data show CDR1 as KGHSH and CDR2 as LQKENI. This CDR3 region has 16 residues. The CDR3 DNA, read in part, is TGTGCCAGCTCACTAAAAACTAGCGGGAGGGCTAATGAG. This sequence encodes CASSLKTSGRANE. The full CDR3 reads CASSLKTSGRANEQFF.

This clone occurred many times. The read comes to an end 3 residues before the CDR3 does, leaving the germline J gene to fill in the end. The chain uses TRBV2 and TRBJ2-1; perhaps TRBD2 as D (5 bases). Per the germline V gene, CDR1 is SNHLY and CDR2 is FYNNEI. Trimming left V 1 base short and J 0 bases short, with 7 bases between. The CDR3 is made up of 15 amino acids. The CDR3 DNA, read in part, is TGTGCCAGCAGTGAAGAGCGGAACTCCTACAATGAG. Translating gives CASSEERNSYNE. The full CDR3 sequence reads CASSEERNSYNEQFF.

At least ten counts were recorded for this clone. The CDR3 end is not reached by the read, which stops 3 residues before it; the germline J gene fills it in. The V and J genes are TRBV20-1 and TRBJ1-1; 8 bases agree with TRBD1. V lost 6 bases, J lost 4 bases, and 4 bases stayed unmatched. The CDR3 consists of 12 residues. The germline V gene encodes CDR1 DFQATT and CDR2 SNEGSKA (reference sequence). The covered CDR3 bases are TGCAGTGCCACTGACAGGGGCACTGAA. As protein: CSATDRGTE. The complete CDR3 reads CSATDRGTEAFF.

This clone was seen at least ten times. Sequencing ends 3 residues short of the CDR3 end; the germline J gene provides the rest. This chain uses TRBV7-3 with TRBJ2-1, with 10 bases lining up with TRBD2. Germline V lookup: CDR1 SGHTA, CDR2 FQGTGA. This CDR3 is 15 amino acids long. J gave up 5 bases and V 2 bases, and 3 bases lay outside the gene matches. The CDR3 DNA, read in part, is TGTGCCAGCAGCTTATTAGCGGGAGGAAACAATGAG. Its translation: CASSLLAGGNNE. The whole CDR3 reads CASSLLAGGNNEQFF. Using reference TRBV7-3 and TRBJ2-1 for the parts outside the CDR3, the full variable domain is GAGVSQTPSNKVTEKGKYVELRCDPISGHTALYWYRQSLGQGPEFLIYFQGTGAADDSGLPNDRFFAVRPEGSVSTLKIQRTERGDSAVYLCASSLLAGGNNEQFFGPGTRLTVL.

The CDR3 DNA, read in part, is TGCAGTGCTAGAGAGCTAGCGGGAGTCAATGAG. Its protein product is CSARELAGVNE. The CDR3 reads in full as CSARELAGVNEQFF. The rearrangement links TRBV20-1 to TRBJ2-1; 10 nucleotides agree with TRBD2. The read falls 3 residues short of the CDR3 end, and the missing part is taken from the germline J gene. The CDR3 contains 14 residues. Germline V gene data show CDR1 as DFQATT and CDR2 as SNEGSKA (reference sequence). V trimming: 0 bases; J trimming: 6 bases; junction bases outside the gene matches: 2.

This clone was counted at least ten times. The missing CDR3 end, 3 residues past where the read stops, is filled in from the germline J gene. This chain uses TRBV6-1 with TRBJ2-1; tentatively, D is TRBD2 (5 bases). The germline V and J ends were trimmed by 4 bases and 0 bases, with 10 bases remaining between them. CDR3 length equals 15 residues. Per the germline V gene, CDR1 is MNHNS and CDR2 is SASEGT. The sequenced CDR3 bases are TGTGCCAGCAGTGGCGACTACCGCTCCTACAATGAG. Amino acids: CASSGDYRSYNE. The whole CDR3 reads CASSGDYRSYNEQFF.

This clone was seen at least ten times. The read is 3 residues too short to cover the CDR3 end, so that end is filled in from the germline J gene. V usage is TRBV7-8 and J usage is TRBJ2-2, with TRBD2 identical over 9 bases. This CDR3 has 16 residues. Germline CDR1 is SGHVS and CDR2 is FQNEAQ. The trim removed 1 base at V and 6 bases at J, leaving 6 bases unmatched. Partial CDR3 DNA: TGTGCCAGCAGCTTAGAGGCGGGAGGGCCATCCGGGGAG. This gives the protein CASSLEAGGPSGE. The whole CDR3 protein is CASSLEAGGPSGELFF.

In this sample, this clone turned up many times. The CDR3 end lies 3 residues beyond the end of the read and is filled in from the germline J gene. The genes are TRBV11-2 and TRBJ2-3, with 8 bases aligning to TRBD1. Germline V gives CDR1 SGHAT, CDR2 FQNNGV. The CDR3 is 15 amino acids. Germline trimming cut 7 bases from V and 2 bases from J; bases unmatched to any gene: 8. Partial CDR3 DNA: TGTGCCAGCACCATTGACAGGGGAAACACAGATACG. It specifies CASTIDRGNTDT. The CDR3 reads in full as CASTIDRGNTDTQYF.

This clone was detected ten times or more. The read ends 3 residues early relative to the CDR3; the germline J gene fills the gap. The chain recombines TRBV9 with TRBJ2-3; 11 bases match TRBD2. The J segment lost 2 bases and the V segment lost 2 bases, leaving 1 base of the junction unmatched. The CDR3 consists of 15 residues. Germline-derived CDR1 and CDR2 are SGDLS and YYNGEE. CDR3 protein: CASSVSGRVTDTQYF. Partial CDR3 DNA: TGTGCCAGCAGCGTTAGCGGGAGGGTCACAGATACG. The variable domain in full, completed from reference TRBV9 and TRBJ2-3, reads DSGVTQTPKHLITATGQRVTLRCSPRSGDLSVYWYQQSLDQGLQFLIQYYNGEERAKGNILERFSAQQFPDLHSELNLSSLELGDSALYFCASSVSGRVTDTQYFGPGTRLTVL.

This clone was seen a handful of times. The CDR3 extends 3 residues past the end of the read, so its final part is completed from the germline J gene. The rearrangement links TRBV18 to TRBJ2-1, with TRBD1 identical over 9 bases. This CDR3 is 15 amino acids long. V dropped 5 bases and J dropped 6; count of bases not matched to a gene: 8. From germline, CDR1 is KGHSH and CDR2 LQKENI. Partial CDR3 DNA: TGTGCCAGCTCATCGGGACAGGGTAAAGCCAATGAG. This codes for CASSSGQGKANE. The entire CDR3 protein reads CASSSGQGKANEQFF.

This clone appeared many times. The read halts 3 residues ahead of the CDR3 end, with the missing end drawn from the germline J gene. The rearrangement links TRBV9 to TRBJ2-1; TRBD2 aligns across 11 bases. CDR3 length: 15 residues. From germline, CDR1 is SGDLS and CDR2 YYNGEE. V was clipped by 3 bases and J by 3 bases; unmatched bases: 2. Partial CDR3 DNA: TGTGCCAGCAGCGCTAGCGGGAGGATCTACAATGAG. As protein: CASSASGRIYNE. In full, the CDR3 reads CASSASGRIYNEQFF.

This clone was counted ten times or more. The CDR3 here is CASSFGQGSSNEQFF. CDR3 DNA, as far as it was read: TGTGCCAGCTCCTTTGGACAGGGGAGCTCCAATGAG. The V call is TRBV18, the J call TRBJ2-1; 9 bases line up with TRBD1. Read sequence stops 3 residues before the CDR3 end, and the germline J gene provides the missing end. The CDR3 is 15 residues long. The V segment lost 6 bases and the J segment 6 bases; nucleotides outside the gene matches: 9. Germline V gene data show CDR1 as KGHSH and CDR2 as LQKENI.